These 32 T cell receptor beta chains were sequenced from one sample in a study of CD8 T cells in ankylosing spondylitis. TCRdb used MiXCR to reprocess the 5' RACE reads, holding one entry per CDR3 protein. Of over 30,000 distinct CDR3 sequences in the sample, around 15% were seen once. Sequencing input: synovial fluid, either unsorted or a sorted T cell fraction (not recorded which). The origin of the receptors is a male donor with ankylosing spondylitis.

The rearrangement links TRBV6-2 or TRBV6-3 to TRBJ2-3; the match to TRBD2 covers 11 bases. The germline CDR1 and CDR2 sequences are MNHEY and SVGEGT. V was clipped by 2 bases and J by 2 bases; unmatched bases: 15. CDR3 length: 20 amino acids. This chain's CDR3 is CASSYRGRLTSGGYTDTQYF. DNA for the CDR3: TGTGCCAGCAGTTACCGCGGCCGCCTTACTAGCGGGGGCTACACAGATACGCAGTATTTT.

At least ten counts were recorded for this clonotype. The chain carries TRBV27 and TRBJ1-5, with D uncertain. V was trimmed by 2 bases and J by 0 bases, leaving 8 bases between them. Germline CDR1 and CDR2: MNHEY and SMNVEV (reference sequence). The CDR3 has 15 residues. The chain's CDR3 is CASSLQQYSNQPQHF. CDR3 DNA sequence: TGTGCCAGCAGTTTACAACAGTATAGCAATCAGCCCCAGCATTTT.

This clonotype was found a few times. This rearrangement joins TRBV15 to TRBJ1-2, with D perhaps matching TRBD1 (5 bases). Germline-derived CDR1 and CDR2 are LNHNV and YYDKDF (reference sequence). This CDR3 has 14 residues. V was clipped by 4 bases and J by 4 bases, with 13 bases between them. The CDR3 DNA is TGTGCCACCAGCAAAGACAGCGACTTCTATGGCTACACCTTC. As protein: CATSKDSDFYGYTF.

This clonotype was seen ten or more times. This chain connects TRBV10-3 to TRBJ2-1; no reliable D call. This CDR3 is built from 14 residues. Germline V gene data show CDR1 as ENHRY and CDR2 as SYGVKD. The V and J ends lost 0 bases and 8 bases respectively, with 11 bases between them. CDR3 region: CAISESNGKDEQFF. CDR3 in DNA: TGTGCCATCAGTGAGTCGAACGGTAAGGATGAGCAGTTCTTC.

This clonotype was observed at least ten times. The chain combines TRBV20-1 with TRBJ1-1; 9 bases are shared with TRBD1. This CDR3 contains 14 residues. The germline gives CDR1 DFQATT, CDR2 SNEGSKA (reference sequence). After removal of 3 bases from V and 1 base from J, the junction contained 3 bases not matched to a gene. The CDR3 nucleotides read TGCAGTGCTAGGGGGGGACAGGGGAACACTGAAGCTTTCTTT. This codes for CSARGGQGNTEAFF.

At least ten counts were recorded for this clonotype. The V call is TRBV3-1, the J call TRBJ1-1, with 9 bases matching TRBD1. With V trimmed by 1 base and J by 9 bases, 9 bases remained unmatched. Per the germline V gene, CDR1 is LGHDT and CDR2 is YNNKEL (reference sequence). The CDR3 runs to 15 residues. CDR3 sequence (DNA): TGTGCCAGCAGCCAAGGCCCGATGGACAGGGGCAAAGCTTTCTTT. Protein: CASSQGPMDRGKAFF.

There are many counts of this clonotype. The chain has TRBV27 and TRBJ1-6, with D possibly TRBD1 on 5 matching bases. The CDR3 has 16 residues. Per the germline V gene, CDR1 is MNHEY and CDR2 is SMNVEV (reference sequence). Trimming stripped 5 bases from V and 2 bases from J, with 13 bases between. CDR3 sequence: CASSEGHGAYNSPLHF. In DNA, the CDR3 is TGTGCCAGCAGTGAGGGGCATGGGGCCTATAATTCACCCCTCCACTTT.

This clonotype was seen a handful of times. The gene calls are TRBV2 and TRBJ2-5; D is uncertain. The germline CDR1 and CDR2 sequences are SNHLY and FYNNEI. CDR3 length: 12 amino acids. The V end was cut by 6 bases, the J end by 3 bases, with 8 bases between. The CDR3 is CASRGTEETQYF. The CDR3 nucleotides are TGTGCCAGCAGAGGAACGGAAGAGACCCAGTACTTC. The full variable domain, with the rest looked up from reference TRBV2 and TRBJ2-5, is EPEVTQTPSHQVTQMGQEVILRCVPISNHLYFYWYRQILGQKVEFLVSFYNNEISEKSEIFDDQFSVERPDGSNFTLKIRSTKLEDSAMYFCASRGTEETQYFGPGTRLLVL.

The table lists this clonotype with many counts. The rearrangement uses TRBV5-6 and TRBJ1-5; D unresolved. This CDR3 is 14 amino acids long. The V gene lost 2 bases and the J gene lost 0 bases, with 6 bases spanning the gap. Germline V CDR1 and CDR2: SGHDT, YYEEEE. The CDR3, as DNA: TGTGCCAGCAGCTTCTCTGATAGCAATCAGCCCCAGCATTTT. This encodes CASSFSDSNQPQHF.

The chain links TRBV4-3 to TRBJ2-1, with 9 bases identical to TRBD2. Trimming removed 3 bases from V and 3 bases from J; junction bases left unmatched: 3. Germline lookup yields CDR1 LGHNA and CDR2 YSLEER. This CDR3 has 15 residues. The CDR3 region is CASSHLTSGYNEQFF. The CDR3 nucleotides read TGCGCCAGCAGCCACCTGACTAGCGGCTACAATGAGCAGTTCTTC.

CDR3 sequence reads: CASSLQGAGYNEQFF. CDR3 in DNA: TGTGCCAGCAGCTTACAGGGGGCGGGCTACAATGAGCAGTTCTTC. The J gene is TRBJ2-1, the V gene TRBV11-1, with TRBD1 matching over 8 bases. With 2 bases clipped from V and 3 bases from J, the junction kept 3 bases outside the gene matches. This CDR3 comprises 15 residues. Germline CDR1 SGHAT, CDR2 FQDESV (reference sequence).

This clonotype was observed many times. V gene TRBV7-9 combines with J gene TRBJ2-1; 8 bases match TRBD2. The CDR3 length is 16 residues. With V trimmed by 1 base and J by 10 bases, 12 bases remained unmatched. Germline V gene sequence: CDR1 SEHNR, CDR2 FQNEAQ (reference sequence). The CDR3 spells CASSLEPSIAGLEQFF. The CDR3 DNA reads as TGTGCCAGCAGCTTAGAGCCCTCCATAGCGGGACTGGAGCAGTTCTTC.

The chain has TRBV7-8 and TRBJ1-1; D remains unclear. The length of the CDR3 is 15 residues. The V and J ends lost 0 bases and 1 base respectively, with 9 bases between them. From germline, CDR1 is SGHVS and CDR2 FQNEAQ. CDR3 sequence: CASSLAVSGNTEAFF. The CDR3 DNA follows: TGTGCCAGCAGCTTAGCGGTCAGCGGGAACACTGAAGCTTTCTTT.

In its sample, this clonotype was seen many times. The rearrangement joins TRBV7-2 to TRBJ2-2; D uncertain. The CDR3 spans 15 residues. Trimming pared 5 bases from V and 5 bases from J, leaving 15 bases between. The germline V gene encodes CDR1 SGHTA and CDR2 FQGNSA. The CDR3 here is CASSSPLVWTGELFF. The CDR3 DNA reads as TGTGCCAGCAGCAGCCCGCTGGTCTGGACCGGGGAGCTGTTTTTT.

This chain links TRBV27 with TRBJ1-1, with D perhaps matching TRBD1 (5 bases). CDR3 length: 18 residues. The V and J ends lost 3 bases and 0 bases respectively, with 20 bases between them. The germline CDR1 and CDR2 sequences are MNHEY and SMNVEV (reference sequence). This chain's CDR3 is CASSFSSRDGGMNTEAFF. The CDR3 bases are TGTGCCAGCAGTTTTTCGTCCAGGGATGGAGGGATGAACACTGAAGCTTTCTTT.

This clonotype has a handful of counts. The V gene is TRBV5-8, the J gene TRBJ1-1, with D unresolved. Germline V gene lookup returns CDR1 SGHTS and CDR2 YDEGEE. The CDR3 totals 12 residues. Trimming stripped 4 bases from V and 4 bases from J, with 8 bases between. The CDR3, as DNA: TGTGCCAGCAGCCAATCCTTCACTGAAGCTTTCTTT. This sequence encodes CASSQSFTEAFF.

This clonotype was counted only a few times. This sequence joins TRBV9 and TRBJ2-1, with 8 bases matching TRBD2. CDR1 and CDR2 from the germline V gene are SGDLS and YYNGEE. CDR3 size: 18 residues. With V trimmed by 4 bases and J by 0 bases, 12 bases remained unmatched. The CDR3 nucleotides read TGTGCCAGCAGCCGGGGGAGCGGGGGCCTAAGCTCCTACAATGAGCAGTTCTTC. Encoded protein: CASSRGSGGLSSYNEQFF.

This clonotype was seen only a few times. The V and J genes are TRBV6-2 or TRBV6-3 and TRBJ1-1, with a possible D match to TRBD1 (5 bases). From germline, CDR1 is MNHEY and CDR2 SVGEGT. CDR3 length: 16 amino acids. V lost 5 bases and J 1 base, leaving 17 bases between the germline ends. The CDR3 nucleotides are TGTGCCAGCAGTGTCGGGGCCTTTCTGTGGAACACTGAAGCTTTCTTT. Translating gives CASSVGAFLWNTEAFF.

The chain combines TRBV20-1 with TRBJ1-1, with 8 bases aligning to TRBD1. The CDR3 totals 13 residues. J was trimmed by 1 base and V by 7 bases; bases with no gene match: 5. Germline CDR1 reads DFQATT; CDR2 reads SNEGSKA (reference sequence). This chain's CDR3 is CSVTGGWNTEAFF. The CDR3 DNA reads TGCAGTGTCACAGGGGGTTGGAACACTGAAGCTTTCTTT.

The CDR3 region has the DNA TGTGCCAGCAGCTTATCGGCCAGGGTCAATCCCTACGAGCAGTACTTC. This encodes CASSLSARVNPYEQYF. This rearrangement joins TRBV11-2 to TRBJ2-7; the D gene is possibly TRBD1 (5 bases). V lost 2 bases and J 2 bases, leaving 16 bases between the germline ends. The CDR3 is 16 amino acids. The germline V gene has CDR1 SGHAT and CDR2 FQNNGV.

This clonotype is deemed medium-sized. The V call is TRBV6-5, the J call TRBJ1-1; D remains ambiguous. In germline, CDR1 is MNHEY, CDR2 SVGAGI. Trimming took 0 bases from V and 5 from J, leaving 7 bases between them. The CDR3 length is 13 residues. The DNA of the CDR3 is TGTGCCAGCAGTTACTCGATCATTACTGAAGCTTTCTTT. Translating it yields CASSYSIITEAFF.

The sample holds one count of this clonotype. V is TRBV6-9 and J is TRBJ2-7; D unclear. Germline assignment: CDR1 MNHGY and CDR2 SVAAGI. V was clipped by 7 bases and J by 4 bases, with 8 bases between them. The CDR3 covers 11 residues. CDR3: CASTLGYEQYF. CDR3 bases: TGTGCCAGCACCCTGGGTTACGAGCAGTACTTC.

This clonotype showed up many times. This rearrangement joins TRBV11-2 to TRBJ2-3, with D maybe TRBD1 (5 bases). Trimming removed 5 bases at V and 2 bases at J, with 11 bases between. Germline CDR1 and CDR2: SGHAT and FQNNGV. The CDR3 contains 14 residues. CDR3: CASSPGPITDTQYF. The CDR3 nucleotides are TGTGCCAGCAGCCCAGGGCCTATCACAGATACGCAGTATTTT.

The chain links TRBV5-1 to TRBJ1-4; tentatively, D is TRBD1 (6 bases). V shed 4 bases and J shed 0 bases, with 13 bases lying between them. The CDR3 runs to 16 residues. Germline values: CDR1 SGHRS, CDR2 YFSETQ. The CDR3 here is CASSRTGLATNEKLFF. The CDR3 DNA reads as TGCGCCAGCAGCCGAACAGGGCTCGCAACTAATGAAAAACTGTTTTTT.

This clonotype was detected ten times or more. The rearrangement uses TRBV5-1 and TRBJ2-7; the D is unclear. Trimming removed 0 bases from V and 0 bases from J, with 4 bases in between. The CDR3 sequence is 13 residues long. The germline gives CDR1 SGHRS, CDR2 YFSETQ. The CDR3: CASSLDGSYEQYF. For the CDR3, the DNA is TGCGCCAGCAGCTTGGACGGCTCCTACGAGCAGTACTTC. Supplemented by reference TRBV5-1 and TRBJ2-7, the full variable domain reads KAGVTQTPRYLIKTRGQQVTLSCSPISGHRSVSWYQQTPGQGLQFLFEYFSETQRNKGNFPGRFSGRQFSNSRSEMNVSTLELGDSALYLCASSLDGSYEQYFGPGTRLTVT.

The chain links TRBV28 to TRBJ2-6; 11 nucleotides align to TRBD2. CDR3 size: 22 residues. The V gene end was trimmed by 6 bases and the J gene end by 0 bases; junction bases not matched to a gene: 19. Looked up from germline, CDR1 is MDHEN and CDR2 is SYDVKM. CDR3: CASRFRLAGSLGIISGANVLTF. CDR3 nucleotide sequence: TGTGCCAGCAGATTCAGACTAGCGGGATCGCTAGGGATTATCTCTGGGGCCAACGTCCTGACTTTC. Drawing the rest from reference TRBV28 and TRBJ2-6, the complete variable domain is DVKVTQSSRYLVKRTGEKVFLECVQDMDHENMFWYRQDPGLGLRLIYFSYDVKMKEKGDIPEGYSVSREKKERFSLILESASTNQTSMYLCASRFRLAGSLGIISGANVLTFGAGSRLTVL.

The CDR3 nucleotides are TGTGCCAGCAGTTTAAACGGACTCGATGGAAACACCATATATTTT. Protein sequence: CASSLNGLDGNTIYF. This chain links TRBV28 with TRBJ1-3, with D unclear. The CDR3 is 15 amino acids. With 2 bases removed from V and 3 bases from J, the gap between germline ends came to 11 bases. Germline V gene sequence: CDR1 MDHEN, CDR2 SYDVKM.

This clonotype was counted only a few times. This chain links TRBV11-2 with TRBJ2-7; D perhaps matches TRBD2 (5 bases). Trimming removed 5 bases at V and 0 bases at J, with 14 bases between. Germline V gives CDR1 SGHAT, CDR2 FQNNGV. The CDR3 loop spans 15 amino acids. CDR3 region: CASSHSSGSSYEQYF. The CDR3 bases are TGTGCCAGCAGCCATTCTTCGGGGAGCTCCTACGAGCAGTACTTC.

By its share, this clonotype is medium-sized (0.01 to 0.1%). V and J are TRBV6-2 or TRBV6-3 and TRBJ1-5; 9 bases match TRBD1. Germline lookup yields CDR1 MNHEY and CDR2 SVGEGT. V lost 6 bases to trimming and J lost 7 bases; unmatched junction nucleotides: 7. The CDR3 length is 14 residues. CDR3 region: CASRDGTGIQPQHF. The CDR3 DNA follows: TGTGCCAGCAGGGATGGGACAGGGATACAGCCCCAGCATTTT.

At least ten counts were recorded for this clonotype. The V call is TRBV20-1, the J call TRBJ1-2; D is unresolved. CDR1 and CDR2 (germline): DFQATT, SNEGSKA (reference sequence). The length of the CDR3 is 12 residues. Between the trimmed V and J ends, which lost 3 bases and 4 bases, there was a span of 9 bases. Here the CDR3 DNA reads TGCAGTGCTAGTCCGGCGGGCTATGGCTACACCTTC. Translating it yields CSASPAGYGYTF.

V and J are TRBV11-2 and TRBJ2-7; no firm D call. CDR1 SGHAT and CDR2 FQNNGV come from the germline V gene. V gave up 1 base and J gave up 1 base, with 11 bases separating them. The CDR3 is 15 residues long. The CDR3 sequence: CASSLAPTHSYEQYF. The DNA for the CDR3 is TGTGCCAGCAGCTTAGCCCCGACTCATTCCTACGAGCAGTACTTC.

The V call is TRBV6-1, the J call TRBJ2-3; D might be TRBD2 (6 bases). CDR1 MNHNS and CDR2 SASEGT come from the germline V gene. This CDR3 has 15 residues. Trimming took 4 bases from V and 2 from J, leaving 13 bases between them. CDR3 bases: TGTGCCAGCAGTGCGGGTAGCGGAGACACAGATACGCAGTATTTT. It specifies CASSAGSGDTDTQYF.